This T cell receptor (beta chain) was identified during a study of T cell changes during pregnancy in multiple sclerosis. The CDR3 length is 18 residues. Germline V gives CDR1 LNHNV, CDR2 YYDKDF (reference sequence). Between the trimmed V and J ends, which lost 0 bases and 2 bases, there was a span of 17 bases. Measured with immunoSEQ multiplex PCR; TCRdb has only the in-frame clones, and not every one. Of some 30,000 clones in the sample, 75% to 95% are singletons; the top ten hold 3% to 4%. Sequencing was performed on CD8+ T cells from peripheral blood mononuclear cells, taken in the second trimester of pregnancy. This clonotype was sampled from a female donor in good health, enrolled as a control in a pregnancy study. The rearrangement uses TRBV15 and TRBJ2-1, with D possibly matching TRBD1 (6 bases). This chain's CDR3 is CATSRDREKRGTYNEQFF. The DNA of the CDR3 is TGTGCCACCAGCAGAGATAGAGAAAAAAGGGGGACCTACAATGAGCAGTTCTTC. Filled out from reference TRBV15 and TRBJ2-1, the complete variable domain reads DAMVIQNPRYQVTQFGKPVTLSCSQTLNHNVMYWYQQKSSQAPKLLFHYYDKDFNNEADTPDNFQSRRPNTSFCFLDIRSPGLGDTAMYLCATSRDREKRGTYNEQFFGPGTRLTVL.